A selection of T cell receptor beta chains follows, all from one sample in a study of T cell repertoires in cytomegalovirus infection. The antigens these receptors bind are not known. TCRdb ran MiXCR on the reads and lists one entry per CDR3 protein. The data show about 700,000 distinct CDR3 sequences, about 30% seen once. This specimen consisted of cultured PBMCs, obtained from culture after CMV antigen stimulation. Receptor source: a human donor in good health (CMV status not recorded). Some clones in this sample may be carry-over from other donors' samples. Each CDR3 is given with its conserved first and last residue. D genes are given only for firm matches. Clone size appears in some rows only: once, few, many, or a class for an expanded clone.

clone_size	v_call	j_call	d_call	cdr3_nt	cdr3_aa
many	TRBV6-1	TRBJ2-1	NA	TGTGCCAGCAGTGAAAGGTCAGGCCAAGGAAATGAGCAGTTCTTC	CASSERSGQGNEQFF
NA	TRBV19	TRBJ2-1	NA	TGTGCCAGTACCCCCGGGGGCGCCCCCTCCTACAATGAGCAGTTCTTC	CASTPGGAPSYNEQFF
NA	TRBV7-2	TRBJ2-3	NA	TGTGCCAGCAGCTTGATCGGCCCACTAGATACGCAGTATTTT	CASSLIGPLDTQYF
NA	TRBV7-2	TRBJ2-2	NA	TGTGCCAGCAGCTTAGGCGGCGGCGCGAACACCGGGGAGCTGTTTTTT	CASSLGGGANTGELFF
many	TRBV7-2	TRBJ2-5	TRBD2	TGTGCCAGCAGCCGTGCCGTAGCGGGAGGAGAGACCCAGTACTTC	CASSRAVAGGETQYF
NA	TRBV20-1	TRBJ2-5	TRBD1	TGCAGTGCTAGAAAGGACAGGGAAGAGACCCAGTACTTC	CSARKDREETQYF
once	TRBV4-1	TRBJ2-7	TRBD2	TGCGCCAGCAGCCATGGGCGGGGGGGCGTATACGAGCAGTACTTC	CASSHGRGGVYEQYF
NA	TRBV5-4	TRBJ2-2	NA	TGTGCCAGCAGCTTGAGGCTAGCCACCGGGGAGCTGTTTTTT	CASSLRLATGELFF
NA	TRBV14	TRBJ1-3	TRBD1	TGTGCCAGCAGTCTAAGAGCCGGGACAGGGAGATTTTCTGGAAACACCATATATTTT	CASSLRAGTGRFSGNTIYF
NA	TRBV28	TRBJ1-2	NA	TGTGCCAGCAATCCTGCGGGGAGGGACGGCTACACCTTC	CASNPAGRDGYTF
many	TRBV6-2/TRBV6-3	TRBJ2-1	TRBD2	TGTGCCAGCAGTCATTCCAGCGGGATGGTGGATGAGCAGTTCTTC	CASSHSSGMVDEQFF
few	TRBV10-2	TRBJ2-1	NA	TGCGCCAGCAGTGATACTTTGCGAAGAGACCCCGCCTACAATGAGCAGTTCTTC	CASSDTLRRDPAYNEQFF
NA	TRBV20-1	TRBJ2-7	TRBD1	TGCAGTGCTAGAGAAGGACAGGGGCGATCGGAGCAGTACTTC	CSAREGQGRSEQYF
NA	TRBV20-1	TRBJ1-1	NA	TGCAGTGCCCGCCCAGGCAGGGGTAGCACTGAAGCTTTCTTT	CSARPGRGSTEAFF
NA	TRBV28	TRBJ2-5	TRBD2	TGTGCCAGCAGCCCCGGGACTAGCATAGGGGAGACCCAGTACTTC	CASSPGTSIGETQYF
many	TRBV7-2	TRBJ2-1	NA	TGTGCCAGCAGCTACGCCCCGAGTAATGAGCAGTTCTTC	CASSYAPSNEQFF
once	TRBV6-2/TRBV6-3	TRBJ2-7	NA	TGTGCCAGCAGGCAGGACCCACCATCCAGCGAGCAGTACTTC	CASRQDPPSSEQYF
many	TRBV7-2	TRBJ2-1	NA	TGTGCCAGCAGCCTGAGGGTACTAGCTGGGTTCGGGGCGTACAATGAGCAGTTCTTC	CASSLRVLAGFGAYNEQFF
NA	TRBV7-8	TRBJ2-1	NA	TGTGCCAGCAGCTTCGAGGTGACTGAGCAGTTCTTC	CASSFEVTEQFF
NA	TRBV6-1	TRBJ1-5	TRBD1	TGTGCCAGCAGCATTACGGGACAGGGGACTCAGCCCCAGCATTTT	CASSITGQGTQPQHF
few	TRBV27	TRBJ1-3	NA	TGTGCCAGCAGCGACGGGGCCCCCTCTGGAAACACCATATATTTT	CASSDGAPSGNTIYF
few	TRBV28	TRBJ1-1	NA	TGTGCCAGCAGTTTAGACCGACCTCCGAACACTGAAGCTTTCTTT	CASSLDRPPNTEAFF